This T cell receptor (beta chain) was recovered during a study of neurological immune-mediated disorders. Study findings and constraints: The most TCR clonal expansion was seen in HTLV-1-associated myelopathy, and the least was seen in multiple sclerosis, which fell below healthy controls. Across subjects, expanded clones had no CDR3 amino acid sequences in common, pointing to private repertoires in all groups.

Time point meaning: longitudinal time-point 1 (baseline). V was shortened by 0 bases and J by 2 bases, with 8 bases between the two germline ends. The CDR3 is made up of 14 amino acids. The germline CDR1 and CDR2 sequences are SGHAT and FQNNGV. A single run covered 15-18 subjects with over 180 million TCR-beta sequences. TCRdb processed the 5' RACE reads anew with MiXCR; each CDR3 protein has one entry. The sample includes tens of thousands of distinct CDR3 sequences, roughly an eighth of them seen just once. This clonotype was counted only a few times. Its antigen is as yet unknown. The clonotype was recovered from a female donor with HTLV-1-associated myelopathy (HAM/TSP). The sequenced sample was PBMCs. The chain links TRBV11-2 to TRBJ2-7, with a possible D match to TRBD1 (6 bases). CDR3 sequence reads: CASSLEAGAYEQYF. The CDR3 bases are TGTGCCAGCAGCTTAGAGGCAGGGGCCTACGAGCAGTACTTC.